This passage covers 25 T cell receptor beta chains from one sample sequenced in a study of blood T cell repertoires in COVID-19. TCRdb's table, derived via immunoSEQ multiplex PCR, lists solely in-frame clones and lacks some. This table has fewer than 600,000 clones, roughly 88% appearing once. Specimen: PBMCs or T cells enriched from blood (not recorded which). These receptors originate from a woman between 40 and 50 years old who had recovered from COVID-19.

Note on this clone: At one boundary the junction diverges from the germline segment, which might be a read error. The rearrangement joins TRBV7-7 to TRBJ2-3, with 10 positions matching TRBD2. Germline CDR1 and CDR2: SSHAT and FNYEAQ (reference sequence). This CDR3 has 14 amino acids. CDR3 bases: TGTGCTAGCAGCTCGACTAGCGGGTTAGATACGCAGTATTTT. The encoded protein is CASSSTSGLDTQYF.

The chain links TRBV30 to TRBJ1-2; 10 nucleotides match TRBD1. Germline CDR1 and CDR2: GTSNPN and SVGIG (reference sequence). V lost 5 bases and J lost 7; bases outside the gene matches: 7. The CDR3 length is 13 residues. CDR3 nucleotides: TGTGCCTGGGGGACAGGGGTATTCTCTGGCTACACCTTC. This sequence encodes CAWGTGVFSGYTF.

The chain couples TRBV7-8 to TRBJ2-3; TRBD2 aligns across 10 bases. The V gene's germline CDR1 is SGHVS and CDR2 FQNEAQ. The CDR3 has 16 amino acids. J lost 4 bases, V lost 5 bases, and 9 bases had no gene match. The CDR3 bases are TGTGCCAGCAGCCCGCTGCTAGCGGGAGTGGCAGATACGCAGTATTTT. Its protein is CASSPLLAGVADTQYF. The variable domain in full, with the rest retrieved from reference TRBV7-8 and TRBJ2-3, is GAGVSQSPRYKVAKRGQDVALRCDPISGHVSLFWYQQALGQGPEFLTYFQNEAQLDKSGLPSDRFFAERPEGSVSTLKIQRTQQEDSAVYLCASSPLLAGVADTQYFGPGTRLTVL.

This clone was detected only a few times. The chain is built from TRBV11-2 and TRBJ2-1; 9 bases are a match to TRBD2. The CDR3 runs to 14 residues. Germline V CDR1 and CDR2: SGHAT, FQNNGV. With 4 bases clipped from V and 8 bases from J, the junction kept 6 bases outside the gene matches. The CDR3, as DNA: TGTGCCAGCAGCTACGGACTAGCGTTGGATGAGCAGTTCTTC. Protein sequence: CASSYGLALDEQFF.

This clone was observed a single time. The chain is built from TRBV4-1 and TRBJ2-3, with TRBD1 identical over 9 bases. Germline V gives CDR1 MGHRA, CDR2 YSYEKL. The J segment lost 5 bases and the V segment lost 2 bases, leaving 8 bases of the junction unmatched. This CDR3 contains 16 residues. This CDR3 reads CASSQPGQGRGDTQYF. The CDR3 bases are TGCGCCAGCAGCCAACCCGGACAGGGGAGGGGAGATACGCAGTATTTT.

The V and J genes are TRBV5-6 and TRBJ2-7; no clear D gene. Trimming took 3 bases from V and 0 from J, leaving 7 bases between them. The CDR3 runs 13 residues. Germline V CDR1 and CDR2: SGHDT, YYEEEE. The CDR3 nucleotides are TGTGCCAGCAGCTCACGCGACTCCTACGAGCAGTACTTC. Translating gives CASSSRDSYEQYF. The whole variable domain, remainder taken from reference TRBV5-6 and TRBJ2-7, is DAGVTQSPTHLIKTRGQQVTLRCSPKSGHDTVSWYQQALGQGPQFIFQYYEEEERQRGNFPDRFSGHQFPNYSSELNVNALLLGDSALYLCASSSRDSYEQYFGPGTRLTVT.

The V call is TRBV7-2, the J call TRBJ2-5; tentative D call: TRBD2 (5 bases). CDR1 and CDR2 from the germline V gene are SGHTA and FQGNSA. V lost 2 bases and J lost 5, with 9 bases in between. The CDR3 runs to 13 residues. CDR3 loop: CASSLTTKETQYF. CDR3 coding DNA: TGTGCCAGCAGCTTAACGACTAAGGAGACCCAGTACTTC.

The gene calls are TRBV4-2 and TRBJ1-5; weak D call: TRBD1 (6 bases). V lost 0 bases to trimming and J lost 4 bases, with 16 bases between them. Germline V gene lookup returns CDR1 LGHNA and CDR2 YNFKEQ. This CDR3 has 17 amino acids. The CDR3 sequence is CASSQDVGGQLNQPQHF. CDR3 sequence (DNA): TGTGCCAGCAGCCAAGACGTAGGAGGACAGCTAAATCAGCCCCAGCATTTT.

This sequence joins TRBV5-8 and TRBJ2-3; 13 nucleotides agree with TRBD2. The germline V gene has CDR1 SGHTS and CDR2 YDEGEE. The trim removed 4 bases at V and 3 bases at J, leaving 5 bases unmatched. The CDR3 extends over 16 amino acids. The CDR3 DNA is TGTGCCAGCAGCCCGGGACTAGCGGGGTCAACAGATACGCAGTATTTT. Its protein product is CASSPGLAGSTDTQYF.

The chain combines TRBV29-1 with TRBJ2-3, with 7 bases that match TRBD2. This CDR3 contains 13 residues. V gave up 4 bases and J gave up 2 bases; unmatched junction bases: 3. Germline V gives CDR1 SQVTM, CDR2 ANQGSEA. This chain's CDR3 is CSVVGRATDTQYF. DNA of the CDR3: TGCAGCGTTGTGGGGAGGGCCACAGATACGCAGTATTTT.

The chain is built from TRBV29-1 and TRBJ1-2; D unclear. This CDR3 spans 11 amino acids. From germline, CDR1 is SQVTM and CDR2 ANQGSEA. The V and J ends lost 4 bases and 5 bases respectively, with 8 bases between them. In DNA, the CDR3 is TGCAGCGTTGCCAGAACATATGGCTACACCTTC. It translates to CSVARTYGYTF.

This clone appeared once. The chain links TRBV5-1 to TRBJ1-1; 8 nucleotides line up with TRBD1. The junction had 7 bases not matched to a gene; V was cut back by 3 bases and J by 0 bases. The CDR3 runs to 16 residues. CDR1 SGHRS and CDR2 YFSETQ come from the germline V gene. This CDR3 is CASSWTGQGVNTEAFF. Written as DNA, the CDR3 is TGCGCCAGCAGCTGGACAGGGCAGGGGGTGAACACTGAAGCTTTCTTT.

The gene calls are TRBV18 and TRBJ2-1, with 9 nucleotides matching TRBD1. Germline trimming cut 3 bases from V and 6 bases from J; bases unmatched to any gene: 6. Germline CDR1 is KGHSH and CDR2 is LQKENI. This CDR3 is 15 amino acids long. CDR3 coding DNA: TGTGCCAGCTCACCGCAACAGGGGGCAGGCAATGAGCAGTTCTTC. Translation gives CASSPQQGAGNEQFF.

V usage is TRBV6-2 or TRBV6-3 and J usage is TRBJ2-2, with 8 bases fitting TRBD1. This CDR3 comprises 16 residues. Germline CDR1 and CDR2: MNHEY and SVGEGT. With 6 bases clipped from V and 7 bases from J, the junction kept 13 bases outside the gene matches. For the CDR3, the DNA is TGTGCCAGCAGCTCCTACCGGAGACAGGGGCACGGGGAGCTGTTTTTT. This gives the protein CASSSYRRQGHGELFF.

The CDR3 DNA is TGTGCCAGCAGCCCGGGACAGGGCAGTGAGACCCAGTACTTC. This translates into CASSPGQGSETQYF. V gene TRBV9 combines with J gene TRBJ2-5, with TRBD1 matching 9 bases. This CDR3 comprises 14 residues. With V trimmed by 4 bases and J by 5 bases, 6 bases remained unmatched. The germline V gene has CDR1 SGDLS and CDR2 YYNGEE. Combining the CDR3 with reference TRBV9 and TRBJ2-5 gives the whole variable domain DSGVTQTPKHLITATGQRVTLRCSPRSGDLSVYWYQQSLDQGLQFLIQYYNGEERAKGNILERFSAQQFPDLHSELNLSSLELGDSALYFCASSPGQGSETQYFGPGTRLLVL.

The chain employs TRBV14 and TRBJ2-3, with D unclear. The CDR3 contains 14 residues. CDR1 SGHDN and CDR2 FVKESK come from the germline V gene. The V and J ends lost 3 bases and 3 bases respectively, with 10 bases between them. CDR3 in amino acids: CASSHQAGTDTQYF. CDR3 nucleotide sequence: TGTGCCAGCAGCCATCAGGCAGGTACAGATACGCAGTATTTT.

The rearrangement links TRBV19 to TRBJ2-7; the match to TRBD2 covers 8 bases. CDR3 size: 14 residues. Germline CDR1 is LNHDA and CDR2 is SQIVND (reference sequence). With 0 bases clipped from V and 5 bases from J, the junction kept 3 bases outside the gene matches. The CDR3 nucleotides read TGTGCCAGTAGTATAGAGGGCGGGAGGAACGAGCAGTACTTC. Residues: CASSIEGGRNEQYF.

The chain joins TRBV7-2 to TRBJ2-2; tentatively, D is TRBD2 (6 bases). The CDR3 consists of 14 residues. Germline V lookup: CDR1 SGHTA, CDR2 FQGNSA. Between the trimmed V and J ends, which lost 1 base and 6 bases, there was a span of 9 bases. The CDR3 DNA reads TGTGCCAGCAGCTTAGGTCCGGGAGCCGGGGAGCTGTTTTTT. Encoded protein: CASSLGPGAGELFF.

This clone was counted once. J is TRBJ2-7 and V is TRBV5-6, with D perhaps TRBD2 (5 bases). The germline gives CDR1 SGHDT, CDR2 YYEEEE. The CDR3 length is 15 residues. Trimming removed 4 bases from V and 0 bases from J, with 14 bases in between. Here the CDR3 reads CASSGGVGSSYEQYF. The CDR3 DNA reads as TGTGCCAGCAGCGGAGGAGTGGGGAGCTCCTACGAGCAGTACTTC.

The rearrangement links TRBV20-1 to TRBJ1-1; 7 positions agree with TRBD1. V lost 3 bases, J lost 2 bases, and 12 bases stayed unmatched. Germline values: CDR1 DFQATT, CDR2 SNEGSKA (reference sequence). The CDR3 is made up of 16 amino acids. CDR3 residues: CSASPMDRRLNTEAFF. The CDR3, as DNA: TGCAGTGCTAGTCCCATGGACAGGCGCCTAAACACTGAAGCTTTCTTT.

This clone was counted a few times. The chain recombines TRBV7-9 with TRBJ2-2; D is undetermined. CDR3 length: 15 amino acids. Germline CDR1 SEHNR, CDR2 FQNEAQ (reference sequence). The ends were cut back, 1 base at V and 3 bases at J, with 9 bases in the middle. The CDR3 nucleotides are TGTGCCAGCAGCTTAGGTCAGACTTACACCGGGGAGCTGTTTTTT. It is translated as CASSLGQTYTGELFF.

The chain employs TRBV5-6 and TRBJ1-3; tentatively, D is TRBD1 (5 bases). V lost 6 bases and J lost 4, with 14 bases in between. This CDR3 spans 14 amino acids. Germline CDR1 is SGHDT and CDR2 is YYEEEE. The CDR3 nucleotides are TGTGCCAGCAATCTCAGGGTGCGCGGAAACACCATATATTTT. The encoded protein is CASNLRVRGNTIYF.

The genes are TRBV14 and TRBJ2-1; TRBD2 might be the D (5 bases). CDR1 and CDR2 (germline): SGHDN, FVKESK. Trimming cost V 0 bases and J 3 bases, with 12 bases left between them. The CDR3 spans 16 residues. For the CDR3, the DNA is TGTGCCAGCAGCCAAGAACGGCGGGCCCTCTACAATGAGCAGTTCTTC. Translation: CASSQERRALYNEQFF.

Note on this clone: Its ends do not fully match the called genes, so a read error is possible. Other DNA sequences within the sample encode an identical CDR3. The genes are TRBV5-6 and TRBJ2-3, with D perhaps matching TRBD1 or TRBD2 (6 bases each). CDR1 SGHDT and CDR2 YYEEEE come from the germline V gene. This CDR3 is built from 13 residues. Written as DNA, the CDR3 is TGTGCCAGCAGTTTGGGGGGCCCAGATACGCAGTATTTT. Encoded protein: CASSLGGPDTQYF.

The chain uses TRBV6-4 and TRBJ1-2, with 8 positions matching TRBD1. V shed 6 bases, J shed 8 bases, and the junction held 8 bases outside the gene matches. Germline V CDR1 and CDR2: MRHNA, SNTAGT. CDR3 length: 13 residues. In DNA form, the CDR3 reads TGTGCCAGCAGCCTTGGACAGGGCGGAGGCTACACCTTC. It yields the protein CASSLGQGGGYTF.